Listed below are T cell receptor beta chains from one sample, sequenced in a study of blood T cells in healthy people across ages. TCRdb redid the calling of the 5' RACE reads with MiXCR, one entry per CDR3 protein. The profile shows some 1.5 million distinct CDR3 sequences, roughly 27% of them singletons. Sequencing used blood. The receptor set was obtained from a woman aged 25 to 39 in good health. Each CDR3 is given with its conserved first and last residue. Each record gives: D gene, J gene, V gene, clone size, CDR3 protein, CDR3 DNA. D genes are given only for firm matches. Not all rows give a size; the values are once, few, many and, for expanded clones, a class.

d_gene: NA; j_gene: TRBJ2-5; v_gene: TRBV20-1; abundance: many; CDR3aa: CSASGGNQETQYF; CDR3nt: TGCAGTGCTAGCGGCGGGAACCAAGAGACCCAGTACTTC
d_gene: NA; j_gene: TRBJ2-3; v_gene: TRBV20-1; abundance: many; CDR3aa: CSARDPPPTDTQYF; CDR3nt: TGCAGTGCTAGAGACCCCCCGCCCACAGATACGCAGTATTTT
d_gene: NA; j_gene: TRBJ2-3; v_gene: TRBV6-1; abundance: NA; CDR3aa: CASRNPGDPKLTDTQYF; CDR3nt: TGTGCCAGCAGGAACCCCGGCGACCCCAAACTCACAGATACGCAGTATTTT
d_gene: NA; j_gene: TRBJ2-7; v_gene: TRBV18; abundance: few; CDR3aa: CASSPDRDSNYEQYF; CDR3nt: TGTGCCAGCTCCCCGGACCGGGACTCCAACTACGAGCAGTACTTC
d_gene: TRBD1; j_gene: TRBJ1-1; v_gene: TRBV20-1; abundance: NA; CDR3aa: CSARAPGGRRAEAFF; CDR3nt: TGCAGTGCTAGAGCGCCAGGGGGTAGGAGGGCTGAAGCTTTCTTT
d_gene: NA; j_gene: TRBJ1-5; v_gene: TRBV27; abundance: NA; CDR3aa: CASSHEGGSQPQHF; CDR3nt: TGTGCCAGCAGTCATGAGGGAGGGAGTCAGCCCCAGCATTTT
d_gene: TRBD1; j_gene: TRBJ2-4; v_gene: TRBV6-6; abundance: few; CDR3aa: CASSYGTGGLSNIQYF; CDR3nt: TGTGCCAGCAGTTACGGGACAGGGGGCTTATCAAACATTCAGTACTTC
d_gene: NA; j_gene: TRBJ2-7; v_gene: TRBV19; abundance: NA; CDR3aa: CASSRTIGEQYF; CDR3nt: TGTGCCAGTAGTAGGACTATAGGCGAGCAGTACTTC
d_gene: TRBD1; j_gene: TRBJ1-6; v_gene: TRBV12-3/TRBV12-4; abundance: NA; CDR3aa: CASSYAGGNSPLHF; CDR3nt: TGTGCCAGCAGTTATGCAGGGGGTAATTCACCCCTCCACTTT
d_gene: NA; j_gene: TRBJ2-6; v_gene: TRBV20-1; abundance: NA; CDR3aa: CSATGTSGANVLTF; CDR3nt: TGCAGTGCTACCGGGACAAGTGGGGCCAACGTCCTGACTTTC
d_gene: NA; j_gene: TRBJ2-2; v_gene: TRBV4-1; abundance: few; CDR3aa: CASSGQFAGELFF; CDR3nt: TGCGCCAGCAGCGGCCAGTTTGCCGGGGAGTTGTTTTTT
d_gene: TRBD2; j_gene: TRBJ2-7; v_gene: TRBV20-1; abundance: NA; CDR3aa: CSARDSGTNSYEQYF; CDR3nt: TGCAGTGCTAGAGATTCGGGGACTAATTCCTACGAGCAGTACTTC
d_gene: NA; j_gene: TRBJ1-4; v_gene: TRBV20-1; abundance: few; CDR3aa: CSAGTRNNEKLFF; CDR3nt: TGCAGTGCTGGGACACGCAACAATGAAAAACTGTTTTTT
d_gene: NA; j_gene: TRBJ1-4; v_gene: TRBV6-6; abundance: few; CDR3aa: CASSPRTFGELFF; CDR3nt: TGTGCCAGCAGCCCCAGAACATTTGGGGAACTGTTTTTT
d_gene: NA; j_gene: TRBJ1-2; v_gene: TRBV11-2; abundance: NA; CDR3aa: CASSLAARVAYGYTF; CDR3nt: TGTGCCAGCAGCTTAGCGGCCAGGGTGGCCTATGGCTACACCTTC
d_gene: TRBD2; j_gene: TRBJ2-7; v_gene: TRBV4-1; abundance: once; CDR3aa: CASSQEIAGASYEQYF; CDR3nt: TGCGCCAGCAGCCAAGAGATCGCGGGAGCTTCGTACGAGCAGTACTTC
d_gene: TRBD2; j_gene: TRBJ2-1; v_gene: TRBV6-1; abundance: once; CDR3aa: CASRGSGRGSHNEQFF; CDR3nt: TGTGCCAGCAGGGGAAGCGGGAGAGGCTCCCACAATGAGCAGTTCTTC
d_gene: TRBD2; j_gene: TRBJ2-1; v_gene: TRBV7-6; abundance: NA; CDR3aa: CASSARLAGLHGGQFF; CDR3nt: TGTGCCAGCAGCGCCAGACTAGCGGGGCTCCACGGTGGGCAGTTCTTC
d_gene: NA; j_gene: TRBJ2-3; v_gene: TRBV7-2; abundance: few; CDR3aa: CASSQNRADTQYF; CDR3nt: TGTGCCAGCAGCCAAAACAGGGCAGATACGCAGTATTTT
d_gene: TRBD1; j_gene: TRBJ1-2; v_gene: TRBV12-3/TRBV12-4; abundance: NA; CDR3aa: CASTFGTAPLGYTF; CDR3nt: TGTGCCAGCACCTTCGGGACAGCCCCCCTCGGCTACACCTTC
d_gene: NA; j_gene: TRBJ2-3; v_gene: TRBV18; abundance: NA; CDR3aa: CASSPGDGFTDTQYF; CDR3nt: TGTGCCAGCTCACCGGGAGACGGTTTCACAGATACGCAGTATTTT
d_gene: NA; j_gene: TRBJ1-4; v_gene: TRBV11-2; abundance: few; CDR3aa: CASSKTTNEKLFF; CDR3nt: TGTGCCAGCAGCAAAACTACTAATGAAAAACTGTTTTTT
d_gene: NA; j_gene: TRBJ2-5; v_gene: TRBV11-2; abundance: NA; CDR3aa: CASSPKGGWETQYF; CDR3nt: TGTGCCAGCAGCCCCAAGGGGGGGTGGGAGACCCAGTACTTC
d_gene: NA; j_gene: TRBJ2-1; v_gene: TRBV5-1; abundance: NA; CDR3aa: CASKISRSSYNEQFF; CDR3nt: TGCGCCAGCAAAATCTCGCGAAGCTCCTACAATGAGCAGTTCTTC
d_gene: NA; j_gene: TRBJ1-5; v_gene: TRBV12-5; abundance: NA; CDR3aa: CASGAERNQPQHF; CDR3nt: TGTGCTAGTGGAGCAGAGCGGAATCAGCCCCAGCATTTT
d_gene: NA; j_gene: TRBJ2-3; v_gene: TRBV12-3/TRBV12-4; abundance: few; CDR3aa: CASSLKITDTQYF; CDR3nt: TGTGCCAGCAGTTTAAAGATCACAGATACGCAGTATTTT
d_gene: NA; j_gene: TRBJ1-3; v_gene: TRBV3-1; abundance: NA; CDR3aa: CASSQEAAGNTIYF; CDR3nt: TGTGCCAGCAGCCAAGAGGCGGCTGGAAACACCATATATTTT
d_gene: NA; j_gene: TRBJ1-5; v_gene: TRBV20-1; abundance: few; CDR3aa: CSAMRTSNQPQHF; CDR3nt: TGCAGTGCTATGCGTACGAGCAATCAGCCCCAGCATTTT